What follows describes a single TCR beta chain. The target of this receptor is not known. It has no much larger one-base neighbor in the sample; base qualities were not kept. Library preparation was by the immunoSEQ multiplex PCR assay. TCRdb obtained this table from immuneACCESS and retained in-frame rearrangements with V and J assigned. These tables miss some clones; where compared with another copy, unresolved V genes account for less than half of the shortfall, and the remainder is unexplained. For this sample the table gives 76,000 or so clones, of which just over 85% were detected only once. The ten largest clones represent roughly 4.9% of the sample. This entry belongs to a study of technical replicates of blood from a few donors (dated by TCRdb to 2015 to 2018). V lost 4 bases and J lost 0 bases; the stretch between them is 12 bases long. In the germline V gene, CDR1 corresponds to SQVTM and CDR2 to ANQGSEA. From its cysteine to its phenylalanine, the CDR3 spans 15 amino acids. Just the 45-base CDR3 DNA is kept, in frame starting at base 1.

This clonotype was sampled from a human donor in good health. Some clones in this sample may be carry-over from other donors' samples. The chain joins TRBV29-1 to TRBJ1-4; the D gene is perhaps TRBD1, from 5 matching bases. The sequenced material came from PBMCs. The sequence in DNA is TGCAGCGTTGCATTCCAGGGCGCAACTAATGAAAAACTGTTTTTT. Translation gives CSVAFQGATNEKLFF. The CDR3 plus the reference TRBV29-1 and TRBJ1-4 genes for the other parts give the full variable domain: SAVISQKPSRDICQRGTSLTIQCQVDSQVTMMFWYRQQPGQSLTLIATANQGSEATYESGFVIDKFPISRPNLTFSTLTVSNMSPEDSSIYLCSVAFQGATNEKLFFGSGTQLSVL.